This T cell receptor beta chain was identified during a study of monozygotic twins with inflammatory bowel disease. Study conclusions and caveats: Patient-specific immunosuppressive treatments may have made repertoires more variable. Diversity of TCRbeta measured by inverse Simpson was lower in IBD patients than in healthy co-twins.

Notes on this clonotype: What it recognizes is unknown.

The authors ran two nested PCRs of about 15 and 9 cycles on TCRalpha and TCRbeta cDNA. From its re-call of the 5' RACE reads, TCRdb lists each CDR3 protein once, without DNA. This repertoire comprises around 230,000 distinct CDR3 sequences; its ten largest clones make up 1.5% to 2%. CDR1 and CDR2 (germline): DFQATT, SNEGSKA (reference sequence). This CDR3 contains 12 residues. The blood volume drawn from each donor was 2 to 3 ml. Sequenced material: blood. This sequence originates from a human donor with ulcerative colitis or Crohn's disease, or a healthy co-twin of an affected twin (not recorded which). The gene calls are TRBV20-1 and TRBJ2-1. CDR3: CSAFLNTLGWFF.